The clone carrying this TCR beta chain appeared a few times. This sample is part of a study of T-cell reconstitution after alpha-beta-depleted transplantation in children. Unique molecular identifiers were used in preparing the TCRbeta library. TCRdb analysed the PCR reads with MiXCR anew, one entry per CDR3 protein. Among a few hundred thousand distinct CDR3 sequences listed, approximately 11% were seen once. The sequence came from a human donor who donated a stem cell graft to a child with acute myeloid leukemia. The material was PBMCs from the stem cell graft donor, obtained from the stem cell graft.

The CDR3: CASSEQVFTEAFF. The DNA for the CDR3 is TGTGCCAGCAGTGAACAGGTTTTCACTGAAGCTTTCTTT. This chain uses TRBV2 with TRBJ1-1, with no clear D. The V and J ends lost 2 bases and 4 bases respectively, with 8 bases between them. The V gene's germline CDR1 is SNHLY and CDR2 FYNNEI. The CDR3 loop spans 13 amino acids. The full variable domain, rest sourced from reference TRBV2 and TRBJ1-1, is EPEVTQTPSHQVTQMGQEVILRCVPISNHLYFYWYRQILGQKVEFLVSFYNNEISEKSEIFDDQFSVERPDGSNFTLKIRSTKLEDSAMYFCASSEQVFTEAFFGQGTRLTVV.